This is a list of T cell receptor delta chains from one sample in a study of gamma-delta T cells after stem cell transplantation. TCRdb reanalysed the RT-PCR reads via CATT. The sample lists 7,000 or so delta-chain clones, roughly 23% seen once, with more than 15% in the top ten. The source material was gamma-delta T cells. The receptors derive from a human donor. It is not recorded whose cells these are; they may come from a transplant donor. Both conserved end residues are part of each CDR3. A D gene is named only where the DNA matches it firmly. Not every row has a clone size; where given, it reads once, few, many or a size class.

TGTGCCTGTGACACCGTAGCTGGGGGATACGATCCCCTCACCGATAAACTCATCTTT | CACDTVAGGYDPLTDKLIF | TRDD3 | TRDV2 | - | TRDJ1
TGTGCCTGTGACACCCTGGGGGATCCCGACGATAAACTCATCTTT | CACDTLGDPDDKLIF | TRDD3 | TRDV2 | few | TRDJ1
TGTGCCTGTGACACTCTACTTAACTGGGGGAGCGGAAAGACCGATAAACTCATCTTT | CACDTLLNWGSGKTDKLIF | TRDD3 | TRDV2 | medium-sized | TRDJ1
TGTGCCTGTGACACCCTCTTTACTGGGGGATTGGGCGATAAACTCATCTTT | CACDTLFTGGLGDKLIF | TRDD3 | TRDV2 | few | TRDJ1
TGTGCCTGTGACACCCTGGTGTACACCGATAAACTCATCTTT | CACDTLVYTDKLIF | - | TRDV2 | medium-sized | TRDJ1
TGTGCCTGTGACACCGCGGGGACGGCAAACTCCGATAAACTCATCTTT | CACDTAGTANSDKLIF | - | TRDV2 | - | TRDJ1
TGTGCTCTTGGGGAACTTCTACCCTGGGGGATATCGTACACCGATAAACTCATCTTT | CALGELLPWGISYTDKLIF | TRDD3 | TRDV1 | medium-sized | TRDJ1
TGTGCCTGTGACACAATGGGGGACACCGATAAACTCATCTTT | CACDTMGDTDKLIF | - | TRDV2 | medium-sized | TRDJ1
TGTGCTCTTGGGGAACTGACCGGCCTTCCTCACTACGCGGAGACAGCACAACTCTTCTTT | CALGELTGLPHYAETAQLFF | TRDD2 | TRDV1 | medium-sized | TRDJ2
TGTGCCTGTGACACCTGGGAGCTTCTGGGGGAGGGAAGCTCCTGGGACACCCGACAGATGTTTTTC | CACDTWELLGEGSSWDTRQMFF | TRDD3 | TRDV2 | - | TRDJ3
TGTGCCTGTGACACTACTGGGGGATACGCGTACTCCTGGGACACCCGACAGATGTTTTTC | CACDTTGGYAYSWDTRQMFF | TRDD3 | TRDV2 | - | TRDJ3
TGTGCTCTTGGGGCAAAAGCCGGGCCGACCTTCCCTTCCGTCCAATACCCTGGGGGATTATACACCGATAAACTCATCTTT | CALGAKAGPTFPSVQYPGGLYTDKLIF | TRDD3 | TRDV1 | - | TRDJ1
TGTGCCTGTGTCAAACTGGGGGATACATCCTGGGACACCCGACAGATGTTTTTC | CACVKLGDTSWDTRQMFF | TRDD3 | TRDV2 | few | TRDJ3
TGTGCCTGTGACCCAGTGGACGGGCCACTGGGGGATAGCGTACTCATCTTT | CACDPVDGPLGDSVLIF | TRDD3 | TRDV2 | medium-sized | TRDJ1
TGTGCCTGTGACACCGTCCGTTTAACTGGGGGTGCCACCGATAAACTCATCTTT | CACDTVRLTGGATDKLIF | TRDD3 | TRDV2 | - | TRDJ1
TGTGCTCTTGGGTGCCACCCCCGTACTGGGGGATACGGCGATAAACTCATCTTT | CALGCHPRTGGYGDKLIF | TRDD3 | TRDV1 | - | TRDJ1
TGTGCCTGTGACACCGCCTGGGGGATACGGAACGATAAACTCATCTTT | CACDTAWGIRNDKLIF | TRDD3 | TRDV2 | - | TRDJ1
TGTGCCTGTGACGGGGTGGGGGATACCCCCACCTCCTGGGACACCCGACAGATGTTTTTC | CACDGVGDTPTSWDTRQMFF | TRDD3 | TRDV2 | - | TRDJ3
TGTGCTCTTGGGGAATCAGGCTCTCCGCCCGCGGAGAGGGGGGATACCTACACCGATAAACTCATCTTT | CALGESGSPPAERGDTYTDKLIF | TRDD3 | TRDV1 | - | TRDJ1
TGTGCCTGTGACACCGTCGGGGGAAGTACCGATAAACTCATCTTT | CACDTVGGSTDKLIF | - | TRDV2 | few | TRDJ1
TGTGCCTGTGACGTATTAAATGGCCCGCAGGGTAACAATAAACTCATCTTT | CACDVLNGPQGNNKLIF | - | TRDV2 | few | TRDJ1
TGTGCCTGTGACATGATGAAACTGGGGGATACGTCCGATAAACTCATCTTT | CACDMMKLGDTSDKLIF | TRDD3 | TRDV2 | - | TRDJ1
TGTGCCTGTGACTCATTAACTATGACTGGGGGATACTGGGCCACCGATAAACTCATCTTT | CACDSLTMTGGYWATDKLIF | TRDD3 | TRDV2 | medium-sized | TRDJ1
TGTGCCTGTGACACCGTCTGGGGGTTCACCGATAAACTCATCTTT | CACDTVWGFTDKLIF | TRDD3 | TRDV2 | medium-sized | TRDJ1
TGTGCCTCCACGGCCTTCCTACTCCTGGGGGGTCCCCCGCACACCGATAAACTCATCTTT | CASTAFLLLGGPPHTDKLIF | TRDD2 | TRDV3 | - | TRDJ1
TGTGCCTGTGACAACTTACTGGGGGATATGGGTACCTTCGATAAACTCATCTTT | CACDNLLGDMGTFDKLIF | TRDD3 | TRDV2 | few | TRDJ1
TGTGCCTGTGACGCCTGGGGGATATTCACCGATAAACTCATCTTT | CACDAWGIFTDKLIF | TRDD3 | TRDV2 | - | TRDJ1
TGTGCCTGTGACGGACTGGGGGATAGCGGCAGTGCCGATAAACTCATCTTT | CACDGLGDSGSADKLIF | TRDD3 | TRDV2 | - | TRDJ1
TGTGCCTGTGACACCGTCTGGGGGATTGAGAAAGCCCTAACCGATAAACTCATCTTT | CACDTVWGIEKALTDKLIF | TRDD3 | TRDV2 | few | TRDJ1
TGTGCCTGTGACTTACTGGGGGACGAAAATTTAACCGATAAACTCATCTTT | CACDLLGDENLTDKLIF | TRDD3 | TRDV2 | medium-sized | TRDJ1
TGTGCCTGTGACACCCCGACTGGGGGATCCCGCTCCTGGGACACCCGACAGATGTTTTTC | CACDTPTGGSRSWDTRQMFF | TRDD3 | TRDV2 | few | TRDJ3
TGTGCCTGTGACACCGCGTACTGGGGGTCCACCGATAAACTCATCTTT | CACDTAYWGSTDKLIF | TRDD3 | TRDV2 | few | TRDJ1
TGTGCCTGTGACACGGCGTTCGGGGGATACCGTCGCACCGATAAACTCATCTTT | CACDTAFGGYRRTDKLIF | TRDD3 | TRDV2 | medium-sized | TRDJ1
TGTGCCTGTGACACTCTGGGGGATACCGGATCCTGGGACACCCGACAGATGTTTTTC | CACDTLGDTGSWDTRQMFF | TRDD3 | TRDV2 | - | TRDJ3
TGTGCTCTTGAGCCTACCAACTTACCTCGATACACCGATAAACTCATCTTT | CALEPTNLPRYTDKLIF | - | TRDV1 | medium-sized | TRDJ1
TGTGCCTGTGACACCGTCGGGGGTACCTTGTACACCGATAAACTCATCTTT | CACDTVGGTLYTDKLIF | - | TRDV2 | medium-sized | TRDJ1
TGTGCCTGTGACACCGCCGAGTACACCGATAAACTCATCTTT | CACDTAEYTDKLIF | - | TRDV2 | - | TRDJ1
TGTGCCTGTGTGGGACTGGAGATAACCGATAAACTCATCTTT | CACVGLEITDKLIF | - | TRDV2 | few | TRDJ1
TGTGCCTGTGACACCCTGCCTCCCAAATCGGGAAAACTCATCTTT | CACDTLPPKSGKLIF | - | TRDV2 | - | TRDJ1
TGTGCCTGTGACACGGTTCCCCGGTCTCCACTTCTGGGGGATACGGCCTCCTCCTGGGACACCCGACAGATGTTTTTC | CACDTVPRSPLLGDTASSWDTRQMFF | TRDD3 | TRDV2 | medium-sized | TRDJ3
TGTGCCTGTGACACCGTGGAGGGATACGCGTCTAAACTCATCTTT | CACDTVEGYASKLIF | TRDD3 | TRDV2 | medium-sized | TRDJ1
TGTGCCTGTGACGCCTGGGGGGGAGCCGATAAACTCATCTTT | CACDAWGGADKLIF | TRDD3 | TRDV2 | medium-sized | TRDJ1
TGTGCCTGTGACATTCTGGGGGACCATGACAACACCGATAAACTCATCTTT | CACDILGDHDNTDKLIF | TRDD3 | TRDV2 | - | TRDJ1
TGTGCCTGTGACACCGTTGGGGTCACTGTGTACACCGATAAACTCATCTTT | CACDTVGVTVYTDKLIF | - | TRDV2 | medium-sized | TRDJ1
TGTGCCTGTGACACCGAGTACGCGTATAAAGGTCCGTACACCGATAAACTCATCTTT | CACDTEYAYKGPYTDKLIF | - | TRDV2 | medium-sized | TRDJ1
TGTGCCTGTGACACCGCAACTACGGAAAAGGATAAACTCATCTTT | CACDTATTEKDKLIF | - | TRDV2 | few | TRDJ1
TGTGCCTGTGACCCAGGGATACGGGGCGATAAACTCATCTTT | CACDPGIRGDKLIF | TRDD3 | TRDV2 | - | TRDJ1
TGTGCCTGTGACGCCTGGGGGATACCTCCTGTTGACACCGATAAACTCATCTTT | CACDAWGIPPVDTDKLIF | TRDD3 | TRDV2 | medium-sized | TRDJ1